This TCR beta chain is drawn from a study of breast tumors, draining lymph nodes, adjacent tissues. General study points: Tumor T cell lymph node origin was a supported hypothesis, not proven. Luminal-like breast cancer showed significantly higher tumor–nontumor repertoire similarity than basal-like. Tumor TCR diversity was below lymph nodes but above nontumor tissue.

One entry per CDR3 protein, called by TCRdb with MiXCR from the multiplex PCR reads. In the table there are roughly 100,000 distinct CDR3 sequences, around 30% of which are singletons. Samples came from axillary lymph nodes draining the breast cancer. Note on this clonotype: Antigen: not known.

V was pared by 8 bases and J by 5 bases, with 8 bases of the junction left unmatched. The CDR3 consists of 13 residues. Per the germline V gene, CDR1 is MNHEY and CDR2 is SVGAGI. This chain joins TRBV6-5 and TRBJ2-5; TRBD2 aligns across 7 bases. The source of this sequence is a female donor with breast cancer. Some clones in this sample may be carry-over from other donors' samples. The sample comprised axillary lymph node tissue. CDR3 loop: CASSFREEETQYF. The DNA of the CDR3 is TGTGCCAGCTCGTTTCGGGAGGAGGAGACCCAGTACTTC.